The sequence of this T cell receptor (beta chain) was determined in a study of cytomegalovirus exposure and HLA in healthy donors (dated by TCRdb to 2016 to 2017). Looking at the study overall: In an earlier analysis of roughly 500 of the donors, approximately 260 Gb of sequence data and 90 million to 130 million unique TCR beta sequences from 150 million to 200 million T cells were reported. An early release covering 550 to 700 HLA-typed donors comprised around 300 gigabases of sequencing data and tens of millions of unique TCR sequences. Of the 300 to 500 genotyped donors, roughly 76% were placed in the genetic ancestry cluster associated with self-reported Caucasian donors. The aim of the study was to test whether cataloging public T cell receptors could identify signatures of past pathogen exposure. The study used immunosequencing to profile the T cell repertoires of more than 650 subjects and linked those repertoires to cytomegalovirus serostatus. Besides the first cohort of approximately 710 subjects, a separate validation cohort made up of about 120 different subjects was used. To predict cytomegalovirus infection status, the study combined high-throughput TCR immunosequencing, statistical association of individual TCRs with disease status, and machine learning. To study patterns of TCR occurrence, a later analysis re-analyzed previously published TCR beta repertoires from around 660 donors and added high-resolution HLA genotyping. In the later analysis, no new phenotypic data were used to find candidate immune exposures; instead, reliance was placed on TCR beta sequences and their occurrence across donors. To decide whether each TCR beta V gene segment behaved as functional or pseudogenic, an earlier analysis of some 600 of the donors relied on high-throughput TCR beta sequencing. Donor age, sex, ethnicity and CMV serostatus were compiled together with the repertoire data. A later genetic analysis used genome-wide SNP genotypes for 398 of the 666 donors, treating that subset as a discovery cohort. All discovery cohort repertoires had been generated on a single sequencing platform. HLA typing covered class I and class II loci at four-digit resolution. Typing coverage varied by locus: roughly 629-640 donors for A, B, C, DRB1 and DQB1; approximately 520 for DQA1; nearly 610 for DPA1; 450 to 480 for DPB1. Because of strong linkage in the cohort, roughly five DR-DQ haplotypes were treated as single units for association and clustering. Across approximately 400 genotyped donors of the cohort, an average of about 240,000 unique TCR beta nucleotide sequences per donor were sequenced, and 15% to 20% of those sequences were non-productive.

The cohort was made up of 650 to 700 healthy bone marrow donors. At the time of sampling, every cohort member was nominally healthy, though immune exposures that went unrecorded were likely present. The donor was CMV seropositive and was included in the group of almost 300 seropositive cohort members. Each donor provided a peripheral blood sample, and peripheral blood mononuclear cells were used for TCR beta sequencing. The Qiagen DNeasy Blood Extraction Kit was used to extract genomic DNA from the blood cell samples. On this clone itself: Its cognate antigen has yet to be identified. No quality values exist for individual bases; no much larger clone is one base distant.

The library relied on the immunoSEQ multiplex PCR assay. For the multiplex PCR, a mixture combining 60 forward primers for TCR Vbeta segments and 13 reverse primers for TCR Jbeta segments was used. Amplification of the CDR3 region of rearranged TCR beta genes was performed with a multiplex PCR assay on genomic DNA. The amplified TCR beta libraries were sequenced on the Illumina HiSeq System as 87-base-pair reads. The authors' pipeline ran thus. A later analysis counted 65 million to 90 million unique TCR beta chains across the 700 or so repertoires, and 10 million to 12 million of these chains were shared by at least two donors. To remove PCR and sequencing errors, raw reads were error-corrected and collapsed into unique sequences using a nearest-neighbor algorithm that merged closely related sequences. Alignment of CDR3 sequences to IMGT reference sequences was used to assign V, D and J gene segments. For a sequence to be retained, a match of at least six nucleotides to both a V gene segment and a J gene segment was required. A rearrangement counted as productive if the CDR3 had no stop codons and remained in frame with V and J, and every other rearrangement counted as non-productive. CDR3 was defined according to IMGT convention as the region running from the second conserved V-encoded cysteine to the conserved J-encoded phenylalanine. In an earlier analysis of around 640 of the donors, sequences lacking an unambiguous match to a single V gene segment were excluded. In an earlier analysis of about 590 of the donors, a V segment was called functional when productive rearrangements were above 56.7%, and segregating when the standard deviation between donors exceeded 5%. A statistical classification framework was built to diagnose cytomegalovirus status from the catalog of TCR beta chain sequences. V and J gene assignment, in a later analysis, came from comparing TCR nucleotide sequences with IMGT/GENE-DB human TR gene sequences. The TCRdist pipeline was used in a later analysis to assign CDR3 sequences and most-parsimonious VDJ recombination scenarios. In a later analysis, each TCR beta chain was defined by its CDR3 amino acid sequence together with its V-gene family, and reads without a unique V-gene family were excluded. In a later analysis, 450 to 600 highly shared, low-generation-probability nucleotide sequences were removed to address suspected cross-contamination and a sequencing artifact. A later analysis calculated a clonal expansion index for each public chain from normalized within-repertoire ranks of inferred template counts. A later analysis computed generation probabilities with a VDJ recombination model fitted to out-of-frame rearrangements, and checked the results against IGoR. In a later analysis, TCR-TCR, TCR-HLA and TCR-CMV co-occurrence was scored with hypergeometric tests, and a repertoire-size bias correction was applied to TCR pairs. A later analysis estimated false discovery rates by permuting HLA or CMV assignments 20 times. In a later analysis, co-occurring TCRs were grouped using DBSCAN, and TCRdist sequence similarity was added for clustering within HLA-allele-positive subsets. Co-occurrence clustering excluded repertoires with fewer than 30,000 or more than 120,000 public chains, plus five with anomalous nucleotide sharing. What TCRdb holds here is the immuneACCESS table cut down to in-frame rearrangements. Part of the clones is not present; checked against another copy, under half of the missing clones reflect an unresolved V gene, and the others are unexplained. The D gene and trimming were derived from the DNA, and the V and J assignments and clone size from that table. This sample lists approximately 300,000 clones; approximately 85% were detected once. Roughly 2% of the sample comes from the top ten.

Broad study findings and their caveats: Presence/absence analyses assumed roughly uniform sequencing depth across donors, an assumption that may not hold. A group of highly shared sequence variants was considered likely to be a technical artifact of the sequencing pipeline. Because counts were too low, some 16 rarely observed V segments, including chromosome 9 orphons, were excluded from the earlier analysis of fewer than 650 of the donors. In both the original and validation cohorts, the classifier was reported to diagnose cytomegalovirus status with high specificity and sensitivity. Linkage disequilibrium might explain the correlated functional status among segregating V segments, but an unknown experimental factor could not be ruled out. An earlier analysis of several hundred of the donors showed that most TCR beta V segments appeared in productive rearrangements either about 90% or about 30% of the time, which broadly matched IMGT annotations. When HLA alleles, especially DR and DQ, strongly co-occurred, TCR associations were difficult to assign to individual alleles. In vitro tests confirmed that three of the cytomegalovirus-associated TCR beta chains recognize cytomegalovirus antigens. Because the 87-base-pair reads could not distinguish some IMGT-functional V segments, including TRBV6-2 and TRBV6-3, those segments were excluded. Across donors, most TCR sequences were observed very rarely, whereas some public TCRs were present in many individuals. Compared with equally common non-associated chains, HLA-associated TCR beta chains in a later analysis were more clonally expanded and had lower generation probabilities. Because HLA typing was missing for some donors at each locus, association tests included only the typed subset. It was suggested by the authors that the approach could potentially be generalized to other disease states and immunological phenotypes. This cohort had only TCR beta chains sequenced, and the lack of alpha or paired-chain data limited which features could be detected. In the study, approximately 150 TCR beta chains were listed as associated with cytomegalovirus. A later analysis associated about 17,000 TCR beta sequences with specific HLA alleles at a false discovery rate of 0.05. A further reported finding was that TCR beta sequences accurately predicted the HLA-A and HLA-B alleles for most subjects in the first cohort. In a later genetic analysis, fewer N-insertions in productive TCRs were reported among donors in an Asian-associated ancestry cluster than the 666-donor mean. V-gene and J-gene trimming of TCR beta chains was associated with a missense DCLRE1C variant in a later genetic analysis, and the association was replicated in an independent cohort. A later analysis reported that several top co-occurrence clusters appeared linked to parvovirus B19, influenza, CMV and Epstein-Barr virus. For the cohort, immune exposure information was limited to CMV serostatus. According to a later analysis, most CMV-associated TCR beta chains appeared to be HLA-restricted, and the HLA associations seemed to be driven largely by CMV exposure. According to a later analysis, TCR association rates differed among HLA loci, with DRB1 alleles showing the most associated TCRs and HLA-C alleles showing the fewest.

The CDR3 runs 13 amino acids, cysteine and phenylalanine included. The read is trimmed to its CDR3 DNA, 39 bases read in frame from base 1. V is clipped by 3 bases and J by 3 bases, and the sequence between their germline boundaries is 7 bases long. The germline V gene specifies KGHSH as CDR1 and LQKENI as CDR2. This receptor chain uses TRBV18 and TRBJ2-3; the D region possibly corresponds to TRBD2 (6 bases align). The sequenced sample was PBMCs. The clonotype originates from a woman aged 40 to 50 in good health and CMV-seropositive. The base sequence is TGTGCCAGCTCACCGGGGGGAACAGATACGCAGTATTTT. It specifies CASSPGGTDTQYF.